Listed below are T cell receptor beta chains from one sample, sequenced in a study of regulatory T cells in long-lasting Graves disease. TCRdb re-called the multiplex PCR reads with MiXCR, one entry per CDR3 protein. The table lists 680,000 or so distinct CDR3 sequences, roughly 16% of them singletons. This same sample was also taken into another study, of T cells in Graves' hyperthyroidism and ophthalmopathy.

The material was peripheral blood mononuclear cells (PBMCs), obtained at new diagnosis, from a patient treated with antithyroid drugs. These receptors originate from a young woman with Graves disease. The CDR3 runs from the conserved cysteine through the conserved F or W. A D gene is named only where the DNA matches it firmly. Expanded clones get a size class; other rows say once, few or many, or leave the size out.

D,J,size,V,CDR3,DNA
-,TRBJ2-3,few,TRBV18,CASSPDRLVGPRSSDTQYF,TGTGCCAGCTCGCCCGACAGATTGGTTGGCCCTAGGAGCTCAGATACGCAGTATTTT
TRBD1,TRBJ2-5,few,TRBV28,CASSLPGQSQETQYF,TGTGCCAGCAGTTTACCGGGACAGTCCCAAGAGACCCAGTACTTC
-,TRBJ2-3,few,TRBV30,CAWSVPSKMADTQYF,TGTGCCTGGAGTGTCCCCAGTAAGATGGCAGATACGCAGTATTTT
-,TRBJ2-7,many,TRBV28,CASSRVLEYEQYF,TGTGCCAGCAGTCGGGTACTAGAATACGAGCAGTACTTC
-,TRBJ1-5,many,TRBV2,CASSPRQGTNQPQHF,TGTGCCAGCAGTCCCCGCCAGGGGACTAATCAGCCCCAGCATTTT
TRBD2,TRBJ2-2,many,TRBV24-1,CATSESGRNTGELFF,TGTGCCACCAGTGAAAGCGGGAGGAACACCGGGGAGCTGTTTTTT
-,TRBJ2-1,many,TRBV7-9,CASSPAGPHDYNEQFF,TGTGCCAGCAGCCCTGCGGGGCCACACGACTACAATGAGCAGTTCTTC
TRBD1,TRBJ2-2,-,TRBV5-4,CASSLEQGAYTGELFF,TGTGCCAGCAGCTTGGAACAGGGGGCGTACACCGGGGAGCTGTTTTTT
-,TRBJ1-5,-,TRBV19,CASSITSGPKPQHF,TGTGCCAGTAGTATAACAAGCGGACCCAAGCCCCAGCATTTT
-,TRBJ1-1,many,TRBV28,CASSSGQKNTEAFF,TGTGCCAGCAGTTCCGGACAGAAGAACACTGAAGCTTTCTTT
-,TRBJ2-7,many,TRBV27,CASSAPGAYYEQYF,TGTGCCAGCAGTGCCCCCGGTGCCTATTACGAGCAGTACTTC
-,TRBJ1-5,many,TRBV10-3,CAISQDSVVGSNQPQHF,TGTGCCATCAGCCAGGACAGCGTCGTGGGTAGCAATCAGCCCCAGCATTTT
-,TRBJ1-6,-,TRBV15,CATSREVGQNNSPLHF,TGTGCCACCAGCAGAGAGGTGGGACAAAATAATTCACCCCTCCACTTT
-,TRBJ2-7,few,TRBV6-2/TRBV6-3,CATGDTRSYEQYF,TGTGCCACCGGGGACACTAGATCCTACGAGCAGTACTTC
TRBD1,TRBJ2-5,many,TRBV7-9,CASSNWGQAEETQYF,TGTGCCAGCAGCAACTGGGGACAGGCCGAAGAGACCCAGTACTTC
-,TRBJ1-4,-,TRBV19,CASSRGRNEKLFF,TGTGCCAGTAGTCGTGGACGGAATGAAAAACTGTTTTTT
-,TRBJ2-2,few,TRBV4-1,CASSQVHGRGTGELFF,TGCGCCAGCAGCCAAGTTCACGGGAGAGGTACCGGGGAGCTGTTTTTT
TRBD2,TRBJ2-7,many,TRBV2,CASSVGLAVSSYEQYF,TGTGCCAGCAGTGTGGGACTAGCGGTGAGCTCCTACGAGCAGTACTTC
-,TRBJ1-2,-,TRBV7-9,CASSLARSRYYGYTF,TGTGCCAGCAGCTTAGCTCGGTCCCGGTACTATGGCTACACCTTC
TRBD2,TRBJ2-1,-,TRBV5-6,CASSLPSGNEQFF,TGTGCCAGCAGCTTGCCTAGCGGGAATGAGCAGTTCTTC
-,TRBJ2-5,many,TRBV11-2,CASSPGVGAQYF,TGTGCCAGCAGCCCGGGGGTTGGGGCCCAGTACTTC
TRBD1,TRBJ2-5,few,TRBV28,CASSKWGQGGETQYF,TGTGCCAGCAGCAAGTGGGGACAGGGAGGCGAGACCCAGTACTTC
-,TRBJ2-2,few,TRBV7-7,CASSLHAGELFF,TGTGCTAGCAGCTTACACGCCGGGGAGCTGTTTTTT
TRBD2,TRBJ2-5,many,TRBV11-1,CASRFGTSLLETQYF,TGTGCCAGCAGATTCGGGACTAGCCTTTTAGAGACCCAGTACTTC
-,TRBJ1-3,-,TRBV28,CASRRGNTIYF,TGTGCCAGCAGACGAGGGAACACCATATATTTT
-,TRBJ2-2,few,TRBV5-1,CASSLSLGQATTGELFF,TGCGCCAGCAGCTTGAGTTTGGGGCAGGCGACCACCGGGGAGCTGTTTTTT
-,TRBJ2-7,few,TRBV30,CAWSWYWSSYEQYF,TGTGCCTGGAGTTGGTACTGGAGCTCCTACGAGCAGTACTTC
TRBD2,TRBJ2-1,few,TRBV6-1,CASSRAPSGNEQFF,TGTGCCAGCAGCCGCGCTCCTAGCGGGAATGAGCAGTTCTTC
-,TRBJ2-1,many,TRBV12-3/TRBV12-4,CASSLLSNEQFF,TGTGCCAGCAGTTTACTTTCCAATGAGCAGTTCTTC
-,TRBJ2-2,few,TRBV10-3,CAIMPDNTGELFF,TGTGCCATCATGCCGGACAACACCGGGGAGCTGTTTTTT
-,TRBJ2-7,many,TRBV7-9,CASSRYHEQYF,TGTGCCAGCAGCCGTTACCACGAGCAGTACTTC
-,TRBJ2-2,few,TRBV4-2,CASSPGNLASNTGELFF,TGTGCCAGCAGCCCGGGAAATCTAGCTTCCAACACCGGGGAGCTGTTTTTT
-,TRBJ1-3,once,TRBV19,CASSPVDRNTIYF,TGTGCCAGTAGTCCGGTGGACAGAAACACCATATATTTT
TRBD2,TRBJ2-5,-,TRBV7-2,CASSPQGLSSETQYF,TGTGCCAGCAGCCCCCAGGGACTATCTTCAGAGACCCAGTACTTC
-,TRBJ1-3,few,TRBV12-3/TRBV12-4,CASSLLLSRYSGNTIYF,TGTGCCAGCAGTTTACTCTTATCCAGATACTCTGGAAACACCATATATTTT
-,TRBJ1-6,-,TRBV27,CASSQAGGGYSPLHF,TGTGCCAGCAGCCAGGCCGGGGGTGGGTATTCACCCCTCCACTTT
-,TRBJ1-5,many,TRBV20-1,CSGGSSIGNQPQHF,TGCAGTGGGGGGAGTAGTATCGGCAATCAGCCCCAGCATTTT
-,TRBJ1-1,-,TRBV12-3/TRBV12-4,CASSFFGGTSTEAFF,TGTGCCAGCAGTTTCTTCGGGGGAACGAGCACTGAAGCTTTCTTT
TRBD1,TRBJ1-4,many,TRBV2,CASSEPGGRLVKLFF,TGTGCCAGCAGTGAGCCAGGGGGCCGGCTCGTAAAACTGTTTTTT
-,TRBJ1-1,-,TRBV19,CASSKTSALWSGTEAFF,TGTGCCAGTAGTAAAACCTCTGCCTTGTGGTCGGGCACTGAAGCTTTCTTT
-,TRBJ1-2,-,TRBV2,CATVGPDGYTF,TGTGCCACCGTGGGCCCAGATGGCTACACCTTC
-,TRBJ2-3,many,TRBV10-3,CAISDSGSTDTQYF,TGTGCCATCAGTGATTCCGGGTCCACAGATACGCAGTATTTT
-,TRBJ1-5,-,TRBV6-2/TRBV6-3,CASSDSTEPNQPRHF,TGTGCCAGCAGTGACTCGACGGAGCCAAATCAGCCCCGGCATTTT
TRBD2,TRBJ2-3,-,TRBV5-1,CASSRGGSGSTDTQYF,TGCGCCAGCAGCCGCGGGGGTAGCGGGAGCACAGATACGCAGTATTTT
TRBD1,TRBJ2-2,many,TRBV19,CASTPRGGTGNTGELFF,TGTGCCAGTACCCCTAGAGGAGGGACAGGGAACACCGGGGAGCTGTTTTTT
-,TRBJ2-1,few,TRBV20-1,CSALGGGSGINEQFF,TGCAGTGCACTGGGGGGCGGGAGCGGGATAAATGAGCAGTTCTTC
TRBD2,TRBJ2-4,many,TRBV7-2,CASSFGSWGGNIQYF,TGTGCCAGCAGCTTTGGCAGTTGGGGGGGTAACATTCAGTACTTC
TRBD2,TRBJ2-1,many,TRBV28,CASSLWLTSGSYGEQFF,TGTGCCAGCAGTTTATGGCTAACTAGCGGGAGTTACGGTGAGCAGTTCTTC
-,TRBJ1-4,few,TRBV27,CASSLSIPTATRNEKLFF,TGTGCCAGCAGTTTATCTATTCCGACAGCCACCCGGAATGAAAAACTGTTTTTT
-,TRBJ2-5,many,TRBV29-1,CSVEHGNGLAQYF,TGCAGCGTTGAGCACGGGAACGGTCTGGCCCAGTACTTC
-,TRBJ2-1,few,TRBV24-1,CATSDWAGLGNNEQFF,TGTGCCACCAGTGACTGGGCGGGATTGGGGAACAATGAGCAGTTCTTC
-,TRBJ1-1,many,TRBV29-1,CSVEKRGGRNTEAFF,TGCAGCGTTGAAAAACGGGGGGGTAGGAACACTGAAGCTTTCTTT
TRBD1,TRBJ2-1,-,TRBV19,CASRSIGQAYNEQFF,TGTGCCAGTAGATCCATCGGACAGGCCTACAATGAGCAGTTCTTC
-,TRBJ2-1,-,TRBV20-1,CSARPRVRVYNEQFF,TGCAGTGCTAGGCCTAGAGTGAGGGTCTACAATGAGCAGTTCTTC
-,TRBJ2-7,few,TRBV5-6,CASSLALAPYEQYF,TGTGCCAGCAGCTTGGCTCTAGCACCCTACGAGCAGTACTTC